One and the same sample provided the 13 T cell receptor beta chains below, sequenced in a study of blood T cell repertoires in COVID-19. Profiled with immunoSEQ multiplex PCR; TCRdb holds only in-frame clones, not every one. Of under 400,000 clones in the sample, approximately 90% were seen once. The specimen sequenced was peripheral blood. The receptor set was obtained from a woman aged 30 to 39 with COVID-19, enrolled during active disease.

About this clone itself: Other nucleotide sequences in the sample specify the same CDR3. The chain employs TRBV12-3 or TRBV12-4 and TRBJ1-5; D is unresolved. This CDR3 comprises 13 residues. The germline V and J ends were trimmed by 3 bases and 4 bases, with 7 bases remaining between them. CDR3 loop: CASSFGGNQPQHF. CDR3 nucleotide sequence: TGTGCCAGCAGTTTTGGCGGTAATCAGCCCCAGCATTTT.

The V gene is TRBV28, the J gene TRBJ1-1; 8 bases are shared with TRBD1. The J segment lost 2 bases and the V segment lost 9 bases, leaving 14 bases of the junction unmatched. This CDR3 is 16 amino acids long. Germline CDR1 and CDR2: MDHEN and SYDVKM. The CDR3 nucleotides are TGTGCCAGTAAACCAACGGGAGCAGGGGGCAACACTGAAGCTTTCTTT. Translated: CASKPTGAGGNTEAFF.

V and J are TRBV2 and TRBJ2-3, with D perhaps matching TRBD1 (5 bases). The CDR3 has 13 residues. The germline CDR1 and CDR2 sequences are SNHLY and FYNNEI. The V gene lost 7 bases and the J gene lost 2 bases, with 10 bases spanning the gap. The CDR3 region has the DNA TGTGCCAGCACAACAGGTTTCACAGATACGCAGTATTTT. It specifies CASTTGFTDTQYF.

The CDR3, as DNA: TGTGCCAGCAGGACTCAGGGGGCGTTTTATGGCTACACCTTC. It is translated as CASRTQGAFYGYTF. The chain has TRBV28 and TRBJ1-2, with 8 bases identical to TRBD1. Germline V gives CDR1 MDHEN, CDR2 SYDVKM. The CDR3 covers 14 residues. Trimming removed 6 bases from V and 5 bases from J; junction bases left unmatched: 8.

The CDR3 DNA reads TGTGCCAGCAGCCCAACAGTGAACACTGAAGCTTTCTTT. Its protein product is CASSPTVNTEAFF. The chain has TRBV9 and TRBJ1-1; D uncertain. The V gene lost 4 bases and the J gene lost 0 bases, with 7 bases spanning the gap. CDR3 length equals 13 residues. CDR1 and CDR2 from the germline V gene are SGDLS and YYNGEE.

J is TRBJ1-4 and V is TRBV19, with D hard to call. The V and J ends lost 7 bases and 8 bases respectively, with 14 bases between them. The CDR3 has 13 amino acids. Looked up from germline, CDR1 is LNHDA and CDR2 is SQIVND (reference sequence). CDR3 sequence: CASTPGLGEKLFF. The CDR3 nucleotides are TGTGCCAGTACCCCGGGGTTAGGGGAAAAACTGTTTTTT.

The chain combines TRBV7-2 with TRBJ2-4; 9 bases match TRBD2. With V trimmed by 5 bases and J by 5 bases, 4 bases remained unmatched. This CDR3 contains 14 residues. Germline assignment: CDR1 SGHTA and CDR2 FQGNSA. CDR3 sequence (DNA): TGTGCCAGCAGCGTACTAGCGGGCCAAAACATTCAGTACTTC. It translates to CASSVLAGQNIQYF.

DNA for the CDR3: TGTGCCAGCTCACCACTCCCGACCGGGGGGGCAAACGGGGAGCTGTTTTTT. Translating gives CASSPLPTGGANGELFF. This chain connects TRBV18 to TRBJ2-2, with 8 positions matching TRBD2. This CDR3 has 17 residues. Germline lookup yields CDR1 KGHSH and CDR2 LQKENI. J gave up 7 bases and V 1 base, and 11 bases lay outside the gene matches.

V is TRBV30 and J is TRBJ1-1; D unresolved. Deletions cut 2 bases from V and 2 bases from J, with 12 bases between. This CDR3 has 14 residues. The V gene's germline CDR1 is GTSNPN and CDR2 SVGIG (reference sequence). The DNA for the CDR3 is TGTGCCTGGAGTCCCCCCGGGATCAACACTGAAGCTTTCTTT. Protein: CAWSPPGINTEAFF. Combining the CDR3 with reference TRBV30 and TRBJ1-1 gives the whole variable domain SQTIHQWPATLVQPVGSPLSLECTVEGTSNPNLYWYRQAAGRGLQLLFYSVGIGQISSEVPQNLSASRPQDRQFILSSKKLLLSDSGFYLCAWSPPGINTEAFFGQGTRLTVV.

The chain is built from TRBV18 and TRBJ2-7, with 7 bases that match TRBD1. This CDR3 is 14 amino acids long. Per the germline V gene, CDR1 is KGHSH and CDR2 is LQKENI. V was pared by 6 bases and J by 5 bases, with 10 bases of the junction left unmatched. The CDR3 sequence is CASSPRVGGDEQYF. Here the CDR3 DNA reads TGTGCCAGCTCCCCAAGGGTAGGGGGCGACGAGCAGTACTTC.

The rearrangement links TRBV30 to TRBJ2-1; D perhaps matches TRBD2 (6 bases). V lost 3 bases and J 4 bases, leaving 13 bases between the germline ends. The CDR3 is 14 amino acids. Germline CDR1 reads GTSNPN; CDR2 reads SVGIG (reference sequence). CDR3 nucleotides: TGTGCCTGGAGAGACCGGGCGGGGTACAATGAGCAGTTCTTC. This gives the protein CAWRDRAGYNEQFF.

This clone appeared a single time. This chain uses TRBV7-2 with TRBJ2-1; TRBD1 might be the D (6 bases). The V gene lost 3 bases and the J gene lost 5 bases, with 17 bases spanning the gap. The CDR3 extends over 16 amino acids. Germline V lookup: CDR1 SGHTA, CDR2 FQGNSA. Here the CDR3 DNA reads TGTGCCAGCAGCTTGTTTTTTGCAGGGGCGGACAATGAGCAGTTCTTC. This translates into CASSLFFAGADNEQFF.

As concerns this clone: Other DNA sequences in the sample encode the same CDR3. V and J are TRBV18 and TRBJ1-1, with D perhaps matching TRBD1 (5 bases). Looked up from germline, CDR1 is KGHSH and CDR2 is LQKENI. The V and J ends lost 3 bases and 5 bases respectively, with 10 bases between them. This CDR3 comprises 13 residues. In DNA form, the CDR3 reads TGTGCCAGCTCACCCGACAGAGCGACTGAAGCTTTCTTT. Its protein product is CASSPDRATEAFF.